This T cell receptor (beta chain) was found in a study of tumor-infiltrating lymphocytes in oesophageal squamous cell carcinoma listed by TCRdb under 2016. This clonotype was seen a handful of times. Its specific antigen is unknown. Qualities for individual bases were not recorded, and no much larger clone is one base off. Library creation used PCR. The sequencer listed for this sample is Illumina HiSeq 2000. The public sequencing data were trimmed at Q25 with fastp and processed into clonotypes with MiXCR by TCRdb, which kept only in-frame beta chains. Each CDR3 protein gets just one entry, which takes the most common genes and DNA from the rows behind it. This sample has approximately 10,000 distinct CDR3 sequences in its table, and roughly half of those were observed once. The ten largest account for around 23% of the sample. Trimming removed 4 bases from V and 4 bases from J, leaving 11 bases between the germline ends. Reading from cysteine to phenylalanine, the CDR3 counts 13 amino acids. Only the CDR3 DNA is retained, 39 bases long and in frame from the first base. CDR1 and CDR2, per the germline V gene, are SGHDT and YYEEEE.

The sequence was obtained from a male donor with esophageal squamous cell carcinoma. The material sequenced was esophageal tumor tissue. The rearrangement combines TRBV5-6 with TRBJ1-2; too little of a D gene remains to name it. The CDR3 corresponds to CASSRGSPYGYTF. The DNA is TGTGCCAGCAGCCGAGGAAGCCCCTATGGCTACACCTTC.